These 8 T cell receptor beta chains came from one sample sequenced in a study of shared clonotypes between healthy human individuals (dated by TCRdb to about 2020). Library prep was done by the immunoSEQ multiplex PCR assay. Not all clones reach the TCRdb copy of this immuneACCESS table, which keeps in-frame sequences only. Checked studies attribute under half of the gap to unresolved V genes and leave the rest unexplained. The sample profile shows approximately 350,000 clones; over 65% of them were found once. The ten largest account for about 9.3% of the sample. The sample comprised memory CD4+ T cells sorted from blood. Read against the paper, the sample's cell subset or site label means: CD45RA-negative fraction. The origin of the receptors is a man between 25 and 39 years old in good health.

This chain links TRBV27 with TRBJ2-7, with 15 bases identical to TRBD2. CDR3 size: 16 residues. Looked up from germline, CDR1 is MNHEY and CDR2 is SMNVEV (reference sequence). The junction had 9 bases not matched to a gene; V was cut back by 5 bases and J by 7 bases. For the CDR3, the DNA is TGTGCCAGCAGTCACCGGGGACTAGCGGGAGGCTGGGAGCAGTACTTC. Translating gives CASSHRGLAGGWEQYF.

This clone appeared a few times. V gene TRBV10-3 combines with J gene TRBJ1-4; 10 nucleotides line up with TRBD1. This CDR3 is 16 amino acids long. Per germline, CDR1 ENHRY and CDR2 SYGVKD. The trim removed 11 bases at V and 0 bases at J, leaving 9 bases unmatched. The DNA of the CDR3 is TGTGCCGTGGGACAGGGGCCGTCCGCAACTAATGAAAAACTGTTTTTT. Translation: CAVGQGPSATNEKLFF.

The rearrangement links TRBV27 to TRBJ1-2; the D gene is possibly TRBD1 (5 bases). The germline gives CDR1 MNHEY, CDR2 SMNVEV (reference sequence). Deletions cut 2 bases from V and 4 bases from J, with 14 bases between. The CDR3 is 15 amino acids. The CDR3 sequence is CASSLSPDSRYGYTF. The CDR3 coding sequence is TGTGCCAGCAGTTTAAGTCCCGACAGCCGCTATGGCTACACCTTC.

In its sample, this clone was seen a few times. This chain joins TRBV7-8 and TRBJ1-3, with D possibly matching TRBD1 (5 bases). Trimming removed 2 bases from V and 4 bases from J, with 12 bases in between. Germline CDR1 reads SGHVS; CDR2 reads FQNEAQ. The CDR3 runs 15 residues. CDR3 bases: TGTGCCAGCAGCTTAATGGCAGGGTGGGGAAACACCATATATTTT. Its translation is CASSLMAGWGNTIYF. Looking up the rest from reference TRBV7-8 and TRBJ1-3 gives the full variable domain: GAGVSQSPRYKVAKRGQDVALRCDPISGHVSLFWYQQALGQGPEFLTYFQNEAQLDKSGLPSDRFFAERPEGSVSTLKIQRTQQEDSAVYLCASSLMAGWGNTIYFGEGSWLTVV.

This chain connects TRBV30 to TRBJ2-5; D gene unclear. The CDR3 contains 10 residues. With 2 bases removed from V and 5 bases from J, the gap between germline ends came to 3 bases. CDR1 and CDR2 (germline): GTSNPN, SVGIG (reference sequence). The CDR3 loop reads CAWSQETQYF. The CDR3 nucleotides read TGTGCCTGGAGTCAGGAGACCCAGTACTTC.

The CDR3 DNA reads TGCGCCAGCAGCCTGTGGGGGTTGTCGACTAATGAAAAACTGTTTTTT. This translates into CASSLWGLSTNEKLFF. The J gene is TRBJ1-4, the V gene TRBV5-1; a weak D match, TRBD1 (5 bases). Germline CDR1 is SGHRS and CDR2 is YFSETQ. V was clipped by 4 bases and J by 2 bases, with 15 bases between them. The CDR3 covers 16 residues. Variable domain in full (rest from reference TRBV5-1 and TRBJ1-4): KAGVTQTPRYLIKTRGQQVTLSCSPISGHRSVSWYQQTPGQGLQFLFEYFSETQRNKGNFPGRFSGRQFSNSRSEMNVSTLELGDSALYLCASSLWGLSTNEKLFFGSGTQLSVL.

The rearrangement uses TRBV10-1 and TRBJ2-5; D gene unclear. CDR1 is WNHNN and CDR2 is SYGVQD in the germline V gene (reference sequence). Between the trimmed V and J ends, which lost 3 bases and 4 bases, there was a span of 9 bases. This CDR3 is 13 amino acids long. The CDR3 sequence is CASSDPFIETQYF. The CDR3 coding sequence is TGCGCCAGCAGTGATCCGTTTATAGAGACCCAGTACTTC.

The table lists this clone with a few counts. V gene TRBV5-1 combines with J gene TRBJ1-5; D is uncertain. Trimming stripped 1 base from V and 5 bases from J, with 1 base between. The germline V gene has CDR1 SGHRS and CDR2 YFSETQ. There are 11 residues in the CDR3. CDR3 bases: TGCGCCAGCAGCTTGTATCAGCCCCAGCATTTT. Residues: CASSLYQPQHF.